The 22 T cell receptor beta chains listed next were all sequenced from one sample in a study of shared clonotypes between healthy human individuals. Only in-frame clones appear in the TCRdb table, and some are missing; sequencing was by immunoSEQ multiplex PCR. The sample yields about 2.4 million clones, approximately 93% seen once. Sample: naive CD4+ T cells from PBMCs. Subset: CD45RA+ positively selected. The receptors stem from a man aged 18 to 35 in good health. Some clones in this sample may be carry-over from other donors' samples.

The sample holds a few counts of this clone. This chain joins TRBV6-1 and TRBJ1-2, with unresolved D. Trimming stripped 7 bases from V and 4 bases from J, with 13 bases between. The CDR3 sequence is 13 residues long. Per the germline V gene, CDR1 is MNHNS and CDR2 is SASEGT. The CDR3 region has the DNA TGTGCCAGCACCCCCGTGGGATCCTATGGCTACACCTTC. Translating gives CASTPVGSYGYTF.

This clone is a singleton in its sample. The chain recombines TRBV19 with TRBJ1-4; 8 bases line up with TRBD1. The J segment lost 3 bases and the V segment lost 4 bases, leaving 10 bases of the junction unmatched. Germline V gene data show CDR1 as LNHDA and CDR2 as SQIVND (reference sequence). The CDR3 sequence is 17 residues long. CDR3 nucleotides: TGTGCCAGTAGTAAAGGGGACAGGATTGTAGCTAATGAAAAACTGTTTTTT. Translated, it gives CASSKGDRIVANEKLFF.

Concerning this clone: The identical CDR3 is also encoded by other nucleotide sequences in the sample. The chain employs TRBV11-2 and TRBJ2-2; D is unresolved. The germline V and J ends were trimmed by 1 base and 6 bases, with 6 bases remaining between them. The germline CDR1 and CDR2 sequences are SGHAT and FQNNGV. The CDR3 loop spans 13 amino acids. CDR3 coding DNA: TGTGCCAGCAGCTTAGGGGGTCCCGGGGAGCTGTTTTTT. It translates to CASSLGGPGELFF. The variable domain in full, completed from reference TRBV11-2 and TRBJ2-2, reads EAGVAQSPRYKIIEKRQSVAFWCNPISGHATLYWYQQILGQGPKLLIQFQNNGVVDDSQLPKDRFSAERLKGVDSTLKIQPAKLEDSAVYLCASSLGGPGELFFGEGSRLTVL.

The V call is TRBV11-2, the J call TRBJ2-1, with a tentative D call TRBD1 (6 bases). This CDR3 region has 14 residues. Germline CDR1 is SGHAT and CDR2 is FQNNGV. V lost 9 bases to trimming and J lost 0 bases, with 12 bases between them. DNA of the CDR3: TGTGCCAGTAAACAGGGATTCTCCTACAATGAGCAGTTCTTC. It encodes CASKQGFSYNEQFF.

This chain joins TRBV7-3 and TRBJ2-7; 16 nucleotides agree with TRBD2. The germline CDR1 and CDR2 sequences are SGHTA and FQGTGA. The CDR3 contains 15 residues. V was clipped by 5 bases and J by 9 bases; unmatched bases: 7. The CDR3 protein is CASSTGLAGGGVQYF. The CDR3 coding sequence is TGTGCCAGCAGCACGGGACTAGCGGGAGGGGGAGTGCAGTACTTC.

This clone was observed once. In DNA, the CDR3 is TGTGCCAGCAACTCGTACCCCCGCCCTGACGAGCAGTACTTC. Its translation: CASNSYPRPDEQYF. The chain employs TRBV28 and TRBJ2-7; D remains ambiguous. CDR1 MDHEN and CDR2 SYDVKM come from the germline V gene. V lost 7 bases, J lost 5 bases, and 18 bases lay in between. The CDR3 has 14 residues.

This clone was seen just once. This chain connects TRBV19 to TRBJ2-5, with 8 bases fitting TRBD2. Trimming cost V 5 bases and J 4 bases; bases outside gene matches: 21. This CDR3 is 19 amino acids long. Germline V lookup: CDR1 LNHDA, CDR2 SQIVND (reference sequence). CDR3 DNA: TGTGCCAGTAGTGTCTGGACAGCCAGCGGGAGCGGGGAAAGAGAGACCCAGTACTTC. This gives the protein CASSVWTASGSGERETQYF. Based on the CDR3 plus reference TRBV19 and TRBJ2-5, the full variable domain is DGGITQSPKYLFRKEGQNVTLSCEQNLNHDAMYWYRQDPGQGLRLIYYSQIVNDFQKGDIAEGYSVSREKKESFPLTVTSAQKNPTAFYLCASSVWTASGSGERETQYFGPGTRLLVL.

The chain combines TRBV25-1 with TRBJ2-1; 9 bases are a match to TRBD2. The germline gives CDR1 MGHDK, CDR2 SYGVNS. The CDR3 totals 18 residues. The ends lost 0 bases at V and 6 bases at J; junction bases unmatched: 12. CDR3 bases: TGTGCCAGCAGTGAATATTCGGGCCGCGGGAGGGCCGGCAATGAGCAGTTCTTC. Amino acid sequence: CASSEYSGRGRAGNEQFF.

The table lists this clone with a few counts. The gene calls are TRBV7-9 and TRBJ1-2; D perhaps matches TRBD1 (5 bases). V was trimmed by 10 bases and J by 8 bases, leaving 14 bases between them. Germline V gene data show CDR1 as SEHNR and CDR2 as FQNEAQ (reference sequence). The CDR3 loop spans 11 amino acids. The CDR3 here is CANLGTNGYTF. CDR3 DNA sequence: TGTGCCAACCTCGGGACTAACGGCTACACCTTC.

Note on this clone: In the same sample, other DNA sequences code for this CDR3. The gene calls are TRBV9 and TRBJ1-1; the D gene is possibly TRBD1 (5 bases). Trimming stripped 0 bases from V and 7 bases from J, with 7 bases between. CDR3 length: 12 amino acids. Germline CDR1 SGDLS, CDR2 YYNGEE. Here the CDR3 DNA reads TGTGCCAGCAGCGTAGCGGGGGGTGAAGCTTTCTTT. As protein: CASSVAGGEAFF.

The CDR3 here is CASSLEGGRSYEQYF. As DNA, the CDR3 is TGTGCCAGCAGCTTAGAGGGCGGGAGGAGCTACGAGCAGTACTTC. V gene TRBV7-9 combines with J gene TRBJ2-7, with 8 positions matching TRBD2. Trimming cost V 1 base and J 3 bases; bases outside gene matches: 5. In germline, CDR1 is SEHNR, CDR2 FQNEAQ (reference sequence). The CDR3 extends over 15 amino acids.

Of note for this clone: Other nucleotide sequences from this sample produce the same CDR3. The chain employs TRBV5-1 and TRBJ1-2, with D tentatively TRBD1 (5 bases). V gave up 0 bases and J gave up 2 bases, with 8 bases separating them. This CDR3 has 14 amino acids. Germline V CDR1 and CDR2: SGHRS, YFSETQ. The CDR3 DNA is TGCGCCAGCAGCTTGGAACAGGCAAACTATGGCTACACCTTC. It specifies CASSLEQANYGYTF.

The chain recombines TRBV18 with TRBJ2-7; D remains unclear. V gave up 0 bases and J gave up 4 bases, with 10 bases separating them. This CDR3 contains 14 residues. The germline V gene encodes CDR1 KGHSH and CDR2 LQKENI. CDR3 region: CASSPPGVGYEQYF. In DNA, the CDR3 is TGTGCCAGCTCACCACCGGGCGTTGGGTACGAGCAGTACTTC.

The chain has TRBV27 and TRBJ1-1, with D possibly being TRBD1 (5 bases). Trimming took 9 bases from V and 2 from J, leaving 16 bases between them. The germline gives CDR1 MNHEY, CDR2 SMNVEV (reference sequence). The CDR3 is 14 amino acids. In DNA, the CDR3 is TGTGCCAGTGATGTAGGCAGGGTTAACACTGAAGCTTTCTTT. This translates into CASDVGRVNTEAFF.

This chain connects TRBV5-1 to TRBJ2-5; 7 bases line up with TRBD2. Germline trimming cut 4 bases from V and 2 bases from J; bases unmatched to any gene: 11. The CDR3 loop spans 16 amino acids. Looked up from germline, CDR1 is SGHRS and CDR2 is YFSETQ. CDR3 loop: CASSTGLGTIQETQYF. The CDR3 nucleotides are TGCGCCAGCAGCACTGGCCTAGGGACTATTCAAGAGACCCAGTACTTC. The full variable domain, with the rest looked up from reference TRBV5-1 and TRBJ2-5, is KAGVTQTPRYLIKTRGQQVTLSCSPISGHRSVSWYQQTPGQGLQFLFEYFSETQRNKGNFPGRFSGRQFSNSRSEMNVSTLELGDSALYLCASSTGLGTIQETQYFGPGTRLLVL.

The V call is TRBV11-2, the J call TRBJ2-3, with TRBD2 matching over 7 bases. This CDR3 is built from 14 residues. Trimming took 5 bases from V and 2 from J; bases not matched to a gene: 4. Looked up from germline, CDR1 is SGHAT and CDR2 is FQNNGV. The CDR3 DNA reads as TGTGCCAGCAGCCTCGGGGGGTTCACAGATACGCAGTATTTT. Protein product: CASSLGGFTDTQYF. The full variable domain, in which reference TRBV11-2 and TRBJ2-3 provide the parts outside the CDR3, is EAGVAQSPRYKIIEKRQSVAFWCNPISGHATLYWYQQILGQGPKLLIQFQNNGVVDDSQLPKDRFSAERLKGVDSTLKIQPAKLEDSAVYLCASSLGGFTDTQYFGPGTRLTVL.

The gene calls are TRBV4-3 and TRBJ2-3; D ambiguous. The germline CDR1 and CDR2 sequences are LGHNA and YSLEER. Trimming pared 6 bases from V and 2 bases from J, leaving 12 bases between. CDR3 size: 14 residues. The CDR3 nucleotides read TGCGCCAGCAGGGCCAGATCGTACACAGATACGCAGTATTTT. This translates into CASRARSYTDTQYF.

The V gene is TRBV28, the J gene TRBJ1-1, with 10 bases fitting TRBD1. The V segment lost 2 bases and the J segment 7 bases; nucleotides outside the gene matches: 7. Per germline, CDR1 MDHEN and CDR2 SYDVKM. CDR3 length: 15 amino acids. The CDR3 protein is CASSLGTGAQNEAFF. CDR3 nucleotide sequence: TGTGCCAGCAGTTTAGGGACAGGGGCGCAGAATGAAGCTTTCTTT.

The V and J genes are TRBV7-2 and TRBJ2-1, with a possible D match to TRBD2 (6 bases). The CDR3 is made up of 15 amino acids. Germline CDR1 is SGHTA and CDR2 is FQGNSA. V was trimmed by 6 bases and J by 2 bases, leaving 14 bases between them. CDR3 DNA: TGTGCCAGCAGACCGGGACTCAACACCTACAATGAGCAGTTCTTC. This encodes CASRPGLNTYNEQFF.

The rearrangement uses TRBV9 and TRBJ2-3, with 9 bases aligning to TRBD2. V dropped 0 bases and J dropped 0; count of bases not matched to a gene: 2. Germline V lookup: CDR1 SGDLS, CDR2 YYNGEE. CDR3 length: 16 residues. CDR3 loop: CASSVGGRDSTDTQYF. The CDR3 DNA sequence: TGTGCCAGCAGCGTAGGCGGGAGGGACAGCACAGATACGCAGTATTTT.

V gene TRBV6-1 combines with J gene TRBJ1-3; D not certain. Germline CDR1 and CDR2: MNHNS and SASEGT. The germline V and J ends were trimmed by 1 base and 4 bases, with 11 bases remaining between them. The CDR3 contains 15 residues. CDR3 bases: TGTGCCAGCAGTGAAGTGGTTGTTATGGGAAACACCATATATTTT. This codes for CASSEVVVMGNTIYF.

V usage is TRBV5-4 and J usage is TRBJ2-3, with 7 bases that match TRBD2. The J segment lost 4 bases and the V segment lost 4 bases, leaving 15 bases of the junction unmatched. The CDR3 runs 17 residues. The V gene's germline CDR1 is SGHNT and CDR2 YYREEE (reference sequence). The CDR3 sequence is CASSPPGGEPQPDTQYF. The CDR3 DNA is TGTGCCAGCAGCCCCCCGGGGGGAGAACCACAACCAGATACGCAGTATTTT. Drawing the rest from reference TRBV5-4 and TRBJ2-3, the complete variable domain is ETGVTQSPTHLIKTRGQQVTLRCSSQSGHNTVSWYQQALGQGPQFIFQYYREEENGRGNFPPRFSGLQFPNYSSELNVNALELDDSALYLCASSPPGGEPQPDTQYFGPGTRLTVL.